The source of this TCR beta chain is a study of blood T cell repertoires in COVID-19 (dated by TCRdb to the early 2020s). Notes on the research overall: Samples from collaborators originated in the United States, Italy and Spain and spanned both the acute and convalescent phases of COVID-19. The sample metadata nearly always contained a de-identified subject ID, COVID-19 status, age in years and sex. Subjects who had been exposed to COVID-19, were actively infected with it, or had recovered from it provided the deeply sampled blood TCRbeta repertoires that made up the dataset. Samples came from the ongoing ImmuneRACE study (first 160 participants) plus 1,254 subjects from 6 global collaborators. The prospective study material was composed of cDNA or gDNA derived from T cells, B-cell-depleted T cells, or PBMCs. Where available, HLA class I and class II types were taken from metadata supplied by the sample provider and were not determined by assay-based typing. The repertoires were released in a freely available public database intended as a resource for research on the immune response to SARS-CoV-2.

Summary of the overall study and its limitations: Clinical and demographic metadata were provided uncurated, with the amount varying by source and participant.

In regard to this clone: Its specific antigen is unknown. Within one base of it there is no much larger clone, and no base qualities were kept.

The germline V gene encodes CDR1 MGHRA and CDR2 YSYEKL. The CDR3, from cysteine to phenylalanine, totals 13 residues. Only the CDR3 part of the read is kept: 39 bases, read in frame from the first base. Trimming at the junction amounts to 3 bases on V and 8 bases on J, and the germline ends lie 11 bases apart. TCRbeta CDR3 regions were amplified from genomic DNA using the immunoSEQ Assay, a bias-controlled multiplex PCR. The authors' analysis ran thus. Within the assay, amplification of reference gene primers was used to estimate how many nucleated cells each sample contained. To quantify the absolute abundance of each unique TCRbeta CDR3 rearrangement, sequence reads were collapsed and filtered. For each sample, productive Simpson clonality was calculated as the square root of Simpson's diversity index over productive rearrangements. Imported from immuneACCESS, the table was reduced by TCRdb to in-frame sequences with V and J called. These copies leave out some clones; in studies compared against another copy, an unresolved V gene accounts for under half, and the cause of the remainder is not known. V, J and clone size were drawn from that table, and D and trimming were deduced from the DNA. The sample records 200,000 to 250,000 clones, more than 80% of which are singletons. Roughly 7.8% of the sample lies in the top ten.

At one collaborating source in Seattle, patients were enrolled during active infection and were followed longitudinally through the course of disease. Collaborating institutions collected whole blood in K2EDTA tubes following their own protocols. For TCRbeta analysis, collaborators shipped samples as frozen whole blood, isolated PBMCs, or DNA extracted from either of those sample types. Recombination linked TRBV4-1 to TRBJ1-5; D gene: possibly TRBD1, on 5 matching bases. Source material: peripheral blood. The sequence came from a woman of 80 years or more with COVID-19, enrolled during active disease. DNA sequence: TGCGCCAGCAGCCAGGGGGGGGTCGAGCCCCAGCATTTT. It is translated as CASSQGGVEPQHF.